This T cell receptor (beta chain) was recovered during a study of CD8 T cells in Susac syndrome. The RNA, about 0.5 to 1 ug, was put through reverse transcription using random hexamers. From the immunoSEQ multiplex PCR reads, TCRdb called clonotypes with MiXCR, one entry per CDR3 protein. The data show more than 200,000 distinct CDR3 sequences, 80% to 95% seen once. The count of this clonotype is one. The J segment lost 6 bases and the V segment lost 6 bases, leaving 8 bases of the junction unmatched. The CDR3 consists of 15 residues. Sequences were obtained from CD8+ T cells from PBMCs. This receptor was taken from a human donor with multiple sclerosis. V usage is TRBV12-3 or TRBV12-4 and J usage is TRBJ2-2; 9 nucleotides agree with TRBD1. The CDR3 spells CASRRDRALAGELFF. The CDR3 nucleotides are TGTGCCAGCAGAAGGGACAGGGCTCTTGCCGGGGAGCTGTTTTTT.